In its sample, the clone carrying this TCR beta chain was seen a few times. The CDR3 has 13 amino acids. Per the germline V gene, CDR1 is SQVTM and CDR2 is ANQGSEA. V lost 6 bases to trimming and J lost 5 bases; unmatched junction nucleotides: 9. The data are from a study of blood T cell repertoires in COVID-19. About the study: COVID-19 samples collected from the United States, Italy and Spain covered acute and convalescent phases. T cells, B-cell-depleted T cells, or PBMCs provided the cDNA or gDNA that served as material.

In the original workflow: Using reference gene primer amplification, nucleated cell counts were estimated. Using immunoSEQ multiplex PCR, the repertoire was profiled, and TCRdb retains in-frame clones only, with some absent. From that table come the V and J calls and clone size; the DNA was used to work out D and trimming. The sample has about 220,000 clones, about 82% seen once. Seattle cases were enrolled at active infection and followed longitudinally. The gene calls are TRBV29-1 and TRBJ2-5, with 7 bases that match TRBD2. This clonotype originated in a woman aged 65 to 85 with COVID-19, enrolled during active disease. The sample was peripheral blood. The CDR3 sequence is CSVLASGQETQYF. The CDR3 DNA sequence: TGCAGCGTCTTGGCTAGCGGTCAGGAGACCCAGTACTTC.